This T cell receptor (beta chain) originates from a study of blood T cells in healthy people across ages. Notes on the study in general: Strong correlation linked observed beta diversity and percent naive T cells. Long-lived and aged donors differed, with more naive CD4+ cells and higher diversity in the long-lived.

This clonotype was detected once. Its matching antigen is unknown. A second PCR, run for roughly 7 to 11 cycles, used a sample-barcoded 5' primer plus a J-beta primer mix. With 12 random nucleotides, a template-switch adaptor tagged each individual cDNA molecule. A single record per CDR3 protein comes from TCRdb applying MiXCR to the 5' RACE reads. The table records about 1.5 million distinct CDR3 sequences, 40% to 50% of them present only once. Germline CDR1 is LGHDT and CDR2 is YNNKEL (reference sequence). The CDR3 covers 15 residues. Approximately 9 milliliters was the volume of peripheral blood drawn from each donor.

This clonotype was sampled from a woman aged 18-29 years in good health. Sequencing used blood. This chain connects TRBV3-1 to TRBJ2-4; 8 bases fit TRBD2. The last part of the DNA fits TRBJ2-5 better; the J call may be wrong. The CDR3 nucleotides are TGTGCCAGCAGCCAAGGGAGGCTAGCGGGAGAGACCCAGTACTTC. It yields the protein CASSQGRLAGETQYF.